The sequence of this T cell receptor (beta chain) was determined in a study of blood T cell repertoires in COVID-19. Trimming took off 5 bases at V and 1 base at J, with 6 bases between the two ends. The CDR3 has 13 amino acids. Germline values: CDR1 SGHAT, CDR2 FQDESV (reference sequence). Original analysis: Amplification of reference gene primers was used by the study to estimate nucleated cell counts. TCRdb's table, derived via immunoSEQ multiplex PCR, lists solely in-frame clones and lacks some. That table gives V, J and clone size, and the DNA gave D and trimming. Of roughly 110,000 clones detected, around four fifths appear once; the ten largest clones hold 4% to 4.5%.

Sequencing was performed on peripheral blood. The rearrangement links TRBV11-1 to TRBJ2-1; D gene ambiguous. This receptor was identified in a man between 70 and 80 years old with acute or convalescent COVID-19. The CDR3 loop is CASSLGSYNEQFF. In DNA, the CDR3 is TGTGCCAGCAGCCTCGGGTCCTACAATGAGCAGTTCTTC.